Each of the 15 T cell receptor beta chains below was sequenced from the same sample in a study of human T cells and chemical hapten exposure. One entry per CDR3 protein, called by TCRdb with MiXCR from the RACE reads. The table includes around 100,000 distinct CDR3 sequences, about 10% detected once. Documented time point: patch test 2, 6 weeks after DPC sensitization. Treatment described: therapeutic diphenylcyclopropenone sensitization with weekly scalp DPC. The specimen was whole blood, collected in connection with sensitization to the hapten diphenylcyclopropenone (DPC). The source of these receptors is a woman in her forties with alopecia areata. Some clones in this sample may be carry-over from other donors' samples.

The chain carries TRBV29-1 and TRBJ1-3; weak D call: TRBD1 (5 bases). CDR1 is SQVTM and CDR2 is ANQGSEA in the germline V gene. V dropped 6 bases and J dropped 0 bases, with 6 bases sitting between them. This CDR3 spans 12 amino acids. The CDR3 reads CSVTVSGNTIYF. The CDR3 DNA follows: TGCAGCGTGACAGTCTCTGGAAACACCATATATTTT.

The rearrangement joins TRBV3-1 to TRBJ1-2; D gene uncertain. The germline V gene has CDR1 LGHDT and CDR2 YNNKEL (reference sequence). Trimming pared 4 bases from V and 1 base from J, leaving 10 bases between. CDR3 length equals 14 residues. This CDR3 is CASSPGSFNYGYTF. The CDR3 DNA follows: TGTGCCAGCAGCCCCGGGAGCTTTAACTATGGCTACACCTTC.

The V gene is TRBV28, the J gene TRBJ2-1; D possibly corresponds to TRBD2 (7 bases). V shed 5 bases and J shed 10 bases, with 15 bases lying between them. The CDR3 is made up of 13 amino acids. Germline values: CDR1 MDHEN, CDR2 SYDVKM. CDR3 DNA: TGTGCCAGCAGTCCACCCCGCGGGGGCGAGCAGTTCTTC. Translation: CASSPPRGGEQFF.

This clonotype has at least ten counts. The gene calls are TRBV20-1 and TRBJ2-2; TRBD1 matches at 8 bases. Germline V lookup: CDR1 DFQATT, CDR2 SNEGSKA (reference sequence). Unmatched junction bases numbered 7, after V lost 6 bases and J lost 4 bases. The CDR3 spans 14 residues. For the CDR3, the DNA is TGCAGTGCGAGCGGACAGGGTTCCACCGGGGAGCTGTTTTTT. Protein: CSASGQGSTGELFF.

V and J are TRBV6-2 or TRBV6-3 and TRBJ1-1; D is undetermined. CDR3 length: 11 residues. The V gene lost 5 bases and the J gene lost 1 base, with 2 bases spanning the gap. From germline, CDR1 is MNHEY and CDR2 SVGEGT. CDR3: CASSGNTEAFF. DNA for the CDR3: TGTGCCAGCAGTGGGAACACTGAAGCTTTCTTT.

This clonotype was recorded at least ten times. The chain carries TRBV12-3 or TRBV12-4 and TRBJ1-4, with TRBD1 matching over 8 bases. Germline trimming cut 6 bases from V and 8 bases from J; bases unmatched to any gene: 17. This CDR3 comprises 17 residues. In DNA, the CDR3 is TGTGCCAGCAGCCCTTTTCCCCCACAGGGGGAGGAGGAAAAACTGTTTTTT. It specifies CASSPFPPQGEEEKLFF.

This chain uses TRBV10-3 with TRBJ1-1; 9 positions match TRBD1. This CDR3 comprises 17 residues. J was trimmed by 2 bases and V by 4 bases; bases with no gene match: 11. The germline V gene has CDR1 ENHRY and CDR2 SYGVKD. The CDR3 DNA reads as TGTGCCATCAGTGCGGATACCGGGACAGGGCATAACACTGAAGCTTTCTTT. It is translated as CAISADTGTGHNTEAFF.

This clonotype was seen a few times. The rearrangement joins TRBV20-1 to TRBJ1-1; D may be TRBD1 (6 bases). The V gene lost 6 bases and the J gene lost 5 bases, with 25 bases spanning the gap. The CDR3 runs 16 residues. Germline CDR1 and CDR2: DFQATT and SNEGSKA (reference sequence). This CDR3 is CSAFDGGPLVTTEAFF. CDR3 DNA: TGCAGTGCCTTTGACGGGGGCCCCTTGGTGACGACTGAAGCTTTCTTT.

This clonotype was seen only a few times. A read error may produce the germline difference seen at one junction end. The rearrangement links TRBV7-2 to TRBJ1-6; D unresolved. Germline V gene sequence: CDR1 SGHTA, CDR2 FQGNSA. This CDR3 spans 13 amino acids. The CDR3 here is CASSFKYNSPLHF. The CDR3 coding sequence is TGTGCCAGCAGCTTTAAGTATAATTCACCCCTCCATTTT.

The V call is TRBV14, the J call TRBJ1-6; D remains unclear. CDR1 is SGHDN and CDR2 is FVKESK in the germline V gene. V was cut by 1 base and J by 7 bases, with 20 bases left in between. This CDR3 contains 18 residues. The CDR3 DNA follows: TGTGCCAGCAGCCAAGGTCGACACGAAGGGAGTAGGAATTCACCCCTCCACTTT. Its protein is CASSQGRHEGSRNSPLHF.

The rearrangement joins TRBV28 to TRBJ2-7; 8 bases map to TRBD1. The CDR3 extends over 16 amino acids. CDR1 is MDHEN and CDR2 is SYDVKM in the germline V gene. After removal of 4 bases from V and 4 bases from J, the junction contained 12 bases not matched to a gene. The CDR3 DNA reads as TGTGCCAGCAGTTCCCCCGGGGGACAGGTTTATTACGAGCAGTACTTC. Protein product: CASSSPGGQVYYEQYF. The full variable domain, its missing parts supplied by reference TRBV28 and TRBJ2-7, is DVKVTQSSRYLVKRTGEKVFLECVQDMDHENMFWYRQDPGLGLRLIYFSYDVKMKEKGDIPEGYSVSREKKERFSLILESASTNQTSMYLCASSSPGGQVYYEQYFGPGTRLTVT.

There are a few counts of this clonotype. The genes are TRBV19 and TRBJ1-2; no reliable D call. Per the germline V gene, CDR1 is LNHDA and CDR2 is SQIVND (reference sequence). The CDR3 contains 13 residues. Deletions cut 6 bases from V and 0 bases from J, with 8 bases between. The CDR3 DNA is TGTGCCAGTAGCCAGATTGCTAACTATGGCTACACCTTC. Residues: CASSQIANYGYTF.

This clonotype showed up just a few times. The genes are TRBV20-1 and TRBJ2-7; D gene ambiguous. V lost 6 bases and J 6 bases, leaving 12 bases between the germline ends. From germline, CDR1 is DFQATT and CDR2 SNEGSKA (reference sequence). This CDR3 is 11 amino acids long. For the CDR3, the DNA is TGCAGTGCGACCCGGCGGAGCGAGCAGTACTTC. As protein: CSATRRSEQYF.

This clonotype appeared many times. The V gene is TRBV25-1, the J gene TRBJ1-5; D unclear. Germline V gene sequence: CDR1 MGHDK, CDR2 SYGVNS. Trimming took off 6 bases at V and 2 bases at J, with 5 bases between the two ends. The CDR3 runs 12 residues. CDR3 DNA sequence: TGTGCCAGCAGCGTAGGCAATCAGCCCCAGCATTTT. It specifies CASSVGNQPQHF.

This clonotype appeared many times. J is TRBJ2-6 and V is TRBV9; D is perhaps TRBD1 (6 bases). This CDR3 region has 17 residues. In germline, CDR1 is SGDLS, CDR2 YYNGEE. V lost 1 base to trimming and J lost 1 base, with 12 bases between them. The CDR3 DNA is TGTGCCAGCAGCGTAATGGGGGCAGAATCTGGGGCCAACGTCCTGACTTTC. Encoded protein: CASSVMGAESGANVLTF.